The rows below give T cell receptor beta chains drawn from one sample of a study of blood T cells in healthy people across ages. TCRdb re-called the 5' RACE reads with MiXCR, one entry per CDR3 protein. The sample consists of roughly 1.7 million distinct CDR3 sequences, approximately 32% of them appearing once. Sequencing was performed on blood. The receptors come from a woman in her 30s in good health. CDR3s include the opening cysteine and the closing phenylalanine or tryptophan. The D gene is left open where the match is weak. The size entry is marked missing in some rows and otherwise reads once, few, many or a size class.

>TRBJ2-1|many|TRBV3-1|.
CASKGEGGLDYNEQFF
TGTGCCAGCAAAGGAGAGGGGGGGCTCGACTACAATGAGCAGTTCTTC
>TRBJ2-7|many|TRBV7-2|TRBD2
CASRGGLSSEQYF
TGTGCCAGCAGGGGGGGGTTAAGCTCCGAGCAGTACTTC
>TRBJ2-4|.|TRBV20-1|TRBD1
CSARGRQGASEERYF
TGCAGTGCTAGAGGAAGACAGGGGGCGTCGGAAGAGCGGTACTTC
>TRBJ2-5|few|TRBV10-1|.
CASRGPAVYETQYF
TGCGCCAGCAGGGGTCCAGCCGTGTATGAGACCCAGTACTTC
>TRBJ1-2|.|TRBV27|TRBD1
CASRKQGANYGYTF
TGTGCCAGCAGGAAACAGGGGGCGAACTATGGCTACACCTTC
>TRBJ2-1|few|TRBV12-3/TRBV12-4|.
CASSLGGTVDNEQFF
TGTGCCAGCAGTTTAGGAGGGACGGTCGACAATGAGCAGTTCTTC
>TRBJ1-1|many|TRBV9|TRBD1
CASSVGTGGETEAFF
TGTGCCAGCAGCGTAGGGACAGGGGGGGAGACTGAAGCTTTCTTT
>TRBJ2-2|.|TRBV7-9|TRBD1
CVTYLRTGRNTGELFF
TGTGTCACCTACCTTCGGACAGGGCGGAACACCGGGGAGCTGTTTTTT
>TRBJ2-3|.|TRBV13|TRBD2
CASSTVRSGGDTQYF
TGTGCCAGCAGCACCGTGAGGAGCGGGGGGGATACGCAGTATTTT
>TRBJ2-3|.|TRBV6-2/TRBV6-3|TRBD2
CASSYPGRAHYSTDTQYF
TGTGCCAGCAGTTATCCCGGGAGGGCCCACTATAGCACAGATACGCAGTATTTT
>TRBJ1-2|.|TRBV27|.
CASSLRGAEGYTF
TGTGCCAGCAGTTTAAGAGGGGCAGAAGGCTACACCTTC
>TRBJ1-1|few|TRBV5-5|.
CASSWGDTSNTEAFF
TGTGCCAGCAGCTGGGGGGACACCTCGAACACTGAAGCTTTCTTT
>TRBJ1-1|once|TRBV4-1|TRBD1
CASSQDSGTGGLGWLYTEAFF
TGCGCCAGCAGCCAGGATTCCGGGACAGGGGGCCTTGGGTGGTTGTACACTGAAGCTTTCTTT
>TRBJ2-7|many|TRBV12-3/TRBV12-4|TRBD1
CASSRNTGTGFGSYEQYF
TGTGCCAGCAGTCGAAACACCGGGACAGGGTTCGGGTCCTACGAGCAGTACTTC
>TRBJ1-1|many|TRBV28|.
CASSSPGQLEAFF
TGTGCCAGCAGTTCCCCCGGACAGCTTGAAGCTTTCTTT
>TRBJ1-2|.|TRBV27|TRBD1
CASRMTGDRGYTF
TGTGCCAGCAGGATGACAGGGGACAGGGGCTACACCTTC
>TRBJ1-6|few|TRBV10-3|TRBD1
CAISESGQGISPLHF
TGTGCCATCAGTGAGTCTGGACAGGGGATTTCACCCCTCCACTTT
>TRBJ1-2|.|TRBV7-9|TRBD1
CASSLGTGAGDGYTF
TGTGCCAGCAGCCTTGGGACAGGGGCTGGGGACGGCTACACCTTC
>TRBJ2-7|.|TRBV6-5|.
CASRGGLYEQYF
TGTGCCAGCAGAGGAGGTTTGTACGAGCAGTACTTC
>TRBJ1-6|few|TRBV5-1|TRBD1
CASRGQGEAPLHF
TGCGCCAGCAGAGGACAGGGGGAGGCACCCCTCCACTTT
>TRBJ2-3|.|TRBV7-8|.
CASSLALQGFTDTQYF
TGTGCCAGCAGCTTGGCCCTACAGGGTTTCACAGATACGCAGTATTTT
>TRBJ2-7|few|TRBV4-1|.
CASSQDRGDYEQYF
TGCGCCAGCAGCCAAGATAGGGGGGACTACGAGCAGTACTTC
>TRBJ2-7|.|TRBV28|TRBD2
CASSLWVAGGGYEQYF
TGTGCCAGCAGTTTATGGGTAGCGGGAGGGGGGTACGAGCAGTACTTC
>TRBJ1-5|.|TRBV24-1|.
CATSDRRAGTGAWPQHF
.
>TRBJ2-3|.|TRBV20-1|.
CSATAENTGTQYF
TGCAGTGCCACGGCGGAGAACACAGGTACGCAGTATTTT
>TRBJ2-5|.|TRBV5-1|.
CASSPSDGREETQYF
TGCGCCAGCAGCCCCTCGGACGGGCGCGAAGAGACCCAGTACTTC
>TRBJ2-7|.|TRBV7-2|TRBD2
CASSFGRGGGEQYF
TGTGCCAGCAGCTTCGGGCGGGGGGGAGGCGAGCAGTACTTC
>TRBJ2-7|few|TRBV7-9|TRBD1
CASSWGQAGYEQYF
TGTGCCAGCAGCTGGGGACAGGCGGGTTACGAGCAGTACTTC
>TRBJ1-1|.|TRBV20-1|.
CSASGGLEAFF
TGCAGTGCTAGTGGCGGTCTTGAAGCTTTCTTT
>TRBJ2-7|many|TRBV27|.
CASTRNREKIYEQYF
TGTGCCAGCACCCGAAACCGGGAAAAGATCTACGAGCAGTACTTC
>TRBJ2-7|few|TRBV6-2/TRBV6-3|.
CASSYGKDYLYEQYF
TGTGCCAGCAGTTACGGGAAGGACTACCTCTACGAGCAGTACTTC
>TRBJ2-7|few|TRBV6-1|.
CASSEAGQGFREQYF
TGTGCCAGCAGTGAAGCCGGTCAAGGATTTAGGGAGCAGTACTTC
>TRBJ2-5|.|TRBV2|.
CASRPVSVEKDQYF
TGTGCCAGCAGGCCGGTGTCGGTGGAGAAAGACCAGTACTTC
>TRBJ2-1|.|TRBV20-1|.
CSARDLRGPYNEQFF
TGCAGTGCTAGAGATCTGAGGGGCCCGTACAATGAGCAGTTCTTC
>TRBJ2-5|few|TRBV7-9|.
CASSPGHGQETQYF
TGTGCCAGCAGCCCGGGACACGGCCAAGAGACCCAGTACTTC
>TRBJ2-5|.|TRBV6-5|TRBD2
CASSRGLAGGSETQYF
TGTGCCAGCAGTAGGGGACTAGCGGGAGGATCGGAGACCCAGTACTTC
>TRBJ2-7|.|TRBV6-6|TRBD1
CASRAGTGSFDEQYF
TGTGCCAGCAGGGCCGGGACAGGGAGTTTCGACGAGCAGTACTTC
>TRBJ2-5|many|TRBV28|.
CASRRQETQYF
TGTGCCAGCAGGAGACAAGAGACCCAGTACTTC
>TRBJ2-7|.|TRBV6-2/TRBV6-3|.
CASSYWPLAPSSYEQYF
TGTGCCAGCAGTTACTGGCCCCTAGCGCCCAGCTCCTACGAGCAGTACTTC
>TRBJ2-1|once|TRBV7-3|TRBD1
CAGSPARDSMGEQFF
TGTGCCGGCAGCCCCGCCAGGGACAGCATGGGTGAGCAGTTCTTC
>TRBJ2-1|few|TRBV20-1|TRBD1
CSAWDRGSQFF
TGCAGTGCTTGGGACAGGGGATCGCAGTTCTTC
>TRBJ2-5|once|TRBV7-9|TRBD2
CASSSSGGETLYF
TGTGCCAGCAGCTCTAGCGGGGGGGAGACCCTGTACTTC
>TRBJ2-3|.|TRBV25-1|.
CASSDSANPDTQYF
TGTGCCAGCAGTGATTCGGCGAACCCAGATACGCAGTATTTT
>TRBJ2-2|.|TRBV5-1|TRBD2
CASSFLAGETGELFF
TGCGCCAGCAGCTTCCTAGCGGGGGAAACCGGGGAGCTGTTTTTT
>TRBJ2-4|.|TRBV20-1|.
CSARKPGTERNIQYF
TGCAGTGCTAGAAAACCCGGGACGGAGCGAAACATTCAGTACTTC